The next 26 T cell receptor beta chains were all read from a single sample in a study of siplizumab effects on memory and regulatory T cells. Libraries were prepared by immunoSEQ multiplex PCR; TCRdb keeps only in-frame clonotypes and omits some of them. In the table there are roughly 100,000 clones, roughly 91% of which are singletons. Sequenced sample: CD4+ T cells sorted from blood. The receptors originated from a human donor in good health.

The J gene is TRBJ2-2, the V gene TRBV5-4; D is ambiguous. V was trimmed by 0 bases and J by 6 bases, leaving 6 bases between them. Germline-derived CDR1 and CDR2 are SGHNT and YYREEE (reference sequence). The CDR3 spans 13 residues. The CDR3 sequence: CASSLAGPGELFF. The CDR3 DNA reads as TGTGCCAGCAGCTTGGCTGGACCCGGGGAGCTGTTTTTT.

This chain connects TRBV23-1 to TRBJ1-2; D gene unclear. Being an ORF, TRBV23-1 has a function that is uncertain. The CDR3 spans 13 residues. The V end lost 0 bases, the J end lost 6 bases, and 8 bases lay between the germline ends. In DNA form, the CDR3 reads TGCGCCAGCAGTCAATCCCCCGCACATGGCTACACCTTC. Its protein product is CASSQSPAHGYTF.

This clone occurred once. This chain uses TRBV5-1 with TRBJ2-2; possibly TRBD2 for D (5 bases). This CDR3 has 15 amino acids. Trimming stripped 0 bases from V and 3 bases from J, with 9 bases between. Germline V gene data show CDR1 as SGHRS and CDR2 as YFSETQ. DNA for the CDR3: TGCGCCAGCAGCTTGGCCGGGGTAGACACCGGGGAGCTGTTTTTT. Translating it yields CASSLAGVDTGELFF.

This chain links TRBV19 with TRBJ2-2; 9 positions match TRBD1. J gave up 3 bases and V 5 bases, and 19 bases lay outside the gene matches. The germline CDR1 and CDR2 sequences are LNHDA and SQIVND (reference sequence). The CDR3 is 20 amino acids. The CDR3 DNA is TGTGCCAGTAGTCCCCGCCCACAGGACAGGGGCGCTCTGTACACCGGGGAGCTGTTTTTT. Its protein product is CASSPRPQDRGALYTGELFF.

This clone was detected only once. This chain links TRBV2 with TRBJ2-3; 9 bases are a match to TRBD2. This CDR3 has 14 amino acids. Germline V CDR1 and CDR2: SNHLY, FYNNEI. V lost 6 bases to trimming and J lost 2 bases; unmatched junction nucleotides: 3. The CDR3 coding sequence is TGTGCCAGCAGCGCTAGCGGGATCACAGATACGCAGTATTTT. It encodes CASSASGITDTQYF.

The J gene is TRBJ2-2, the V gene TRBV5-4, with 8 bases that match TRBD1. The CDR3 has 14 amino acids. V shed 0 bases and J 6 bases; nucleotides not matched to a gene: 1. CDR1 and CDR2 from the germline V gene are SGHNT and YYREEE (reference sequence). CDR3 in DNA: TGTGCCAGCAGCTTGGGGGGACAGGCCGGGGAGCTGTTTTTT. Translated, it gives CASSLGGQAGELFF.

V gene TRBV30 combines with J gene TRBJ1-4; tentative D call: TRBD1 (5 bases). The CDR3 totals 13 residues. Germline CDR1 GTSNPN, CDR2 SVGIG (reference sequence). Between the trimmed V and J ends, which lost 3 bases and 8 bases, there was a span of 13 bases. Written as DNA, the CDR3 is TGTGCCTGGAGAGGTCAGGGAATGGAAAAACTGTTTTTT. It specifies CAWRGQGMEKLFF.

V usage is TRBV5-1 and J usage is TRBJ2-2; D possibly corresponds to TRBD2 (5 bases). This CDR3 has 11 amino acids. V was pared by 7 bases and J by 11 bases, with 12 bases between. The V gene's germline CDR1 is SGHRS and CDR2 YFSETQ. The CDR3, as DNA: TGCGCCAGCGAGGGAGACTCAGAGCTGTTTTTT. Protein sequence: CASEGDSELFF.

The chain couples TRBV6-5 to TRBJ1-2; no clear D gene. In germline, CDR1 is MNHEY, CDR2 SVGAGI. V gave up 4 bases and J gave up 0 bases, with 9 bases separating them. The length of the CDR3 is 14 residues. Written as DNA, the CDR3 is TGTGCCAGCAGTTCAACAGCACCTAACTATGGCTACACCTTC. It translates to CASSSTAPNYGYTF.

This chain joins TRBV30 and TRBJ2-3; D gene unclear. Germline CDR1 and CDR2: GTSNPN and SVGIG (reference sequence). This CDR3 has 13 residues. V was pared by 0 bases and J by 5 bases, with 9 bases between. This chain's CDR3 is CAWSVQRGDTQYF. Here the CDR3 DNA reads TGTGCCTGGAGTGTACAGCGAGGAGATACGCAGTATTTT. The full variable domain, completed using reference TRBV30 and TRBJ2-3, is SQTIHQWPATLVQPVGSPLSLECTVEGTSNPNLYWYRQAAGRGLQLLFYSVGIGQISSEVPQNLSASRPQDRQFILSSKKLLLSDSGFYLCAWSVQRGDTQYFGPGTRLTVL.

The rearrangement links TRBV19 to TRBJ1-2; 7 bases are shared with TRBD1. From germline, CDR1 is LNHDA and CDR2 SQIVND (reference sequence). The V gene end was trimmed by 4 bases and the J gene end by 4 bases; junction bases not matched to a gene: 12. The CDR3 covers 16 residues. This chain's CDR3 is CASSNRQGPDAYGYTF. For the CDR3, the DNA is TGTGCCAGTAGTAACCGACAGGGCCCAGACGCCTATGGCTACACCTTC.

The chain employs TRBV5-1 and TRBJ2-7, with 13 bases identical to TRBD2. This CDR3 comprises 15 residues. Per germline, CDR1 SGHRS and CDR2 YFSETQ. With 4 bases clipped from V and 3 bases from J, the junction kept 4 bases outside the gene matches. Written as DNA, the CDR3 is TGCGCCAGCAGCGTCGGGACTAGCGGGAACTACGAGCAGTACTTC. The encoded protein is CASSVGTSGNYEQYF.

The rearrangement joins TRBV21-1 to TRBJ1-1; the table's D call TRBD1 went unverified against the DNA. TRBV21-1 is a recognized pseudogene. The CDR3 sequence is 16 residues long. The CDR3 DNA reads as TGTGCCAGCAGCAAAATACACAGGACCTTGAACACTGAAGCTTTCTTT. Protein: CASSKIHRTLNTEAFF.

V and J are TRBV4-1 and TRBJ1-2; 8 bases align to TRBD1. After removal of 2 bases from V and 4 bases from J, the junction contained 9 bases not matched to a gene. The CDR3 spans 16 residues. The germline CDR1 and CDR2 sequences are MGHRA and YSYEKL. This CDR3 is CASSQPQGAHPYGYTF. CDR3 sequence (DNA): TGCGCCAGCAGCCAACCCCAGGGGGCGCATCCCTATGGCTACACCTTC.

The rearrangement uses TRBV5-1 and TRBJ1-1; 12 nucleotides match TRBD1. This CDR3 has 18 residues. Unmatched junction bases numbered 12, after V lost 2 bases and J lost 4 bases. Germline V gene lookup returns CDR1 SGHRS and CDR2 YFSETQ. Here the CDR3 reads CASSLGDRGPIGGTEAFF. CDR3 sequence (DNA): TGCGCCAGCAGCTTAGGGGACAGGGGGCCTATCGGGGGCACTGAAGCTTTCTTT. The full variable domain, with the rest looked up from reference TRBV5-1 and TRBJ1-1, is KAGVTQTPRYLIKTRGQQVTLSCSPISGHRSVSWYQQTPGQGLQFLFEYFSETQRNKGNFPGRFSGRQFSNSRSEMNVSTLELGDSALYLCASSLGDRGPIGGTEAFFGQGTRLTVV.

The J gene is TRBJ1-6, the V gene TRBV5-4, with D possibly being TRBD1 (6 bases). The V and J ends lost 3 bases and 10 bases respectively, with 17 bases between them. This CDR3 region has 15 residues. Germline CDR1 SGHNT, CDR2 YYREEE (reference sequence). CDR3 in amino acids: CASSYQGGIGSPLHF. CDR3 bases: TGTGCCAGCAGCTACCAAGGGGGTATTGGCTCACCCCTCCACTTT.

This clone occurred once. The rearrangement links TRBV7-2 to TRBJ2-7; D perhaps matches TRBD2 (5 bases). CDR3 length equals 14 residues. The V and J ends lost 4 bases and 2 bases respectively, with 12 bases between them. Germline V lookup: CDR1 SGHTA, CDR2 FQGNSA. DNA for the CDR3: TGTGCCAGCAGCTCGGACTTTTATCCCTACGAGCAGTACTTC. It specifies CASSSDFYPYEQYF.

The chain links TRBV11-3 to TRBJ2-2; D may match TRBD1 or TRBD2 (5 bases each). CDR1 is SGHNT, CDR2 YENEEA, per germline. The CDR3 runs 15 residues. The V gene lost 0 bases and the J gene lost 7 bases, with 12 bases spanning the gap. This CDR3 reads CASSLDSGTGGELFF. The CDR3 DNA follows: TGTGCCAGCAGCTTAGATAGTGGGACGGGCGGGGAGCTGTTTTTT.

This chain joins TRBV4-2 and TRBJ2-1; TRBD2 matches at 8 bases. Germline CDR1 is LGHNA and CDR2 is YNFKEQ. CDR3 length equals 20 residues. Unmatched junction bases numbered 15, after V lost 2 bases and J lost 0 bases. CDR3 in DNA: TGTGCCAGCAGCCAAACATCCCCCCTTGAGCGGGGGAGCTCCTACAATGAGCAGTTCTTC. Amino acids: CASSQTSPLERGSSYNEQFF.

The J gene is TRBJ1-2, the V gene TRBV4-3; D gene unclear. V lost 0 bases and J 8 bases, leaving 13 bases between the germline ends. From germline, CDR1 is LGHNA and CDR2 YSLEER. CDR3 size: 14 residues. CDR3 DNA: TGCGCCAGCAGCCAAGATCTCGGCCGGGGAGGCTACACCTTC. Amino acids: CASSQDLGRGGYTF.

CDR3 in DNA: TGTGCCAGCAGCCCCGTGGGGGGTGGTTCAGATACGCAGTATTTT. This translates into CASSPVGGGSDTQYF. The chain combines TRBV28 with TRBJ2-3; perhaps TRBD2 as D (6 bases). The V and J ends lost 6 bases and 4 bases respectively, with 17 bases between them. CDR1 and CDR2 from the germline V gene are MDHEN and SYDVKM. This CDR3 comprises 15 residues.

This clone was detected once. V gene TRBV7-6 combines with J gene TRBJ2-2, with no clear D. Germline assignment: CDR1 SGHVS and CDR2 FNYEAQ. The ends were cut back, 2 bases at V and 4 bases at J, with 5 bases in the middle. CDR3 length: 13 residues. In DNA, the CDR3 is TGTGCCAGCAGCTTACAGAGCACCGGGGAGCTGTTTTTT. Protein: CASSLQSTGELFF.

The J gene is TRBJ1-4, the V gene TRBV28; the match to TRBD1 covers 7 bases. With V trimmed by 10 bases and J by 15 bases, 17 bases remained unmatched. The CDR3 has 13 residues. The V gene's germline CDR1 is MDHEN and CDR2 SYDVKM. CDR3 DNA: TGTGCCACCGCTGGACAGGCCCCCAAATTATTGTTTTTT. This gives the protein CATAGQAPKLLFF.

The rearrangement links TRBV30 to TRBJ1-5; D is unclear. The CDR3 is made up of 14 amino acids. With 0 bases removed from V and 7 bases from J, the gap between germline ends came to 13 bases. The V gene's germline CDR1 is GTSNPN and CDR2 SVGIG (reference sequence). The CDR3 DNA sequence: TGTGCCTGGAGTGTGAGGAACCAACAGCAGCCCCAGCATTTT. Its protein is CAWSVRNQQQPQHF.

V is TRBV12-5 and J is TRBJ2-5; 9 bases are shared with TRBD1. Germline V gene lookup returns CDR1 LGHNT and CDR2 FRNRAP. V shed 5 bases and J 0 bases; nucleotides not matched to a gene: 7. The CDR3 is made up of 16 amino acids. In DNA form, the CDR3 reads TGTGCTAGTGGTCAGGGGACAGGGTGGTACCAAGAGACCCAGTACTTC. Translated, it gives CASGQGTGWYQETQYF.

The chain carries TRBV5-6 and TRBJ2-7, with D possibly being TRBD1 (6 bases). The V end lost 3 bases, the J end lost 2 bases, and 21 bases lay between the germline ends. The germline gives CDR1 SGHDT, CDR2 YYEEEE. CDR3 length: 17 amino acids. CDR3 amino acids: CASSWAVRGRSAYEQYF. DNA of the CDR3: TGTGCCAGCAGCTGGGCGGTGAGGGGGAGATCTGCCTACGAGCAGTACTTC. The variable domain in full, with the rest retrieved from reference TRBV5-6 and TRBJ2-7, is DAGVTQSPTHLIKTRGQQVTLRCSPKSGHDTVSWYQQALGQGPQFIFQYYEEEERQRGNFPDRFSGHQFPNYSSELNVNALLLGDSALYLCASSWAVRGRSAYEQYFGPGTRLTVT.